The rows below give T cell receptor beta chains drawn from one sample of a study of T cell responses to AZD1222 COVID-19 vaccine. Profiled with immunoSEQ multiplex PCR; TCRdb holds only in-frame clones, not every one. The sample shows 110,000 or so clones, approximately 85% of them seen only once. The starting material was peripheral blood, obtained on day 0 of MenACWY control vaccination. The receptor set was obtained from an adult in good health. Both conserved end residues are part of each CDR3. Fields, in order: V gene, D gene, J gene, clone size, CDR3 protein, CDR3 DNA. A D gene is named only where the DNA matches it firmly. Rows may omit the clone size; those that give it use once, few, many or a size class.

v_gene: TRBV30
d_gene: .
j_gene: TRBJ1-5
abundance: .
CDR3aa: CAWSLEYSNQPQHF
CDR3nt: TGTGCCTGGAGTCTAGAATATAGCAATCAGCCCCAGCATTTT

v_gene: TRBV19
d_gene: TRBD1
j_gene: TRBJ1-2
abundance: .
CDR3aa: CASSPQGGLGGYTF
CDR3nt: TGTGCCAGTAGCCCACAGGGGGGCCTGGGCGGCTACACCTTC

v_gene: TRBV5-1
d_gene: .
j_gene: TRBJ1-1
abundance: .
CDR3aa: CASSRGHPNTEAFF
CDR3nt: TGCGCCAGCAGCAGGGGACACCCGAACACTGAAGCTTTCTTT

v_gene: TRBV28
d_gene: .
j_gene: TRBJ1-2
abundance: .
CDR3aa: CASIQQMGPYGYTF
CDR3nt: TGTGCCAGCATTCAACAGATGGGTCCTTATGGCTACACCTTC

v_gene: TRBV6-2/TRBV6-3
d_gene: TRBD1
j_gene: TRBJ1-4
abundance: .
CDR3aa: CASSHRTGDRLYATNEKLFF
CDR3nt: TGTGCCAGCAGTCACCGGACAGGGGACCGGCTTTATGCAACTAATGAAAAACTGTTTTTT

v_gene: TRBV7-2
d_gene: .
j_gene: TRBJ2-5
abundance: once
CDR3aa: CASSSKGGEETQYF
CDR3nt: TGTGCCAGCAGCTCCAAGGGCGGTGAAGAGACCCAGTACTTC

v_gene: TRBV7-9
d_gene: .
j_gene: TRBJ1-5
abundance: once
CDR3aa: CASSPTGYGPQHF
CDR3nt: TGTGCCAGCAGCCCGACGGGATACGGGCCCCAGCATTTT

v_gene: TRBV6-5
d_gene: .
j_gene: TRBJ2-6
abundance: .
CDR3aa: CASRPSGANVLTF
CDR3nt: TGTGCCAGCAGACCATCTGGGGCCAACGTCCTGACTTTC

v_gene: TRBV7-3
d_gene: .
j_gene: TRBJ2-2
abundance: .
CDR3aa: CASSPGGVSAGELFF
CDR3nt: TGTGCCAGCAGCCCGGGGGGCGTGTCTGCCGGGGAGCTGTTTTTT

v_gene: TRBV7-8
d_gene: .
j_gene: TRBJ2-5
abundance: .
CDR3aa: CASSLVATAGGGETQYF
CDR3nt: TGTGCCAGCAGCTTAGTAGCTACGGCGGGTGGGGGGGAGACCCAGTACTTC

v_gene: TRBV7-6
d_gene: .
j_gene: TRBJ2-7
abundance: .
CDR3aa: CASSLLSGAKYEQYF
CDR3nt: TGTGCCAGCAGCTTACTGTCAGGGGCCAAATACGAGCAGTACTTC

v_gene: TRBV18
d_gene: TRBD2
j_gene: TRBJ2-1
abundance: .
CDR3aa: CASSPWASGPNEQFF
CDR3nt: TGTGCCAGCTCACCATGGGCTAGCGGACCGAATGAGCAGTTCTTC